Below, 30 T cell receptor beta chains from the same sample are listed, as sequenced in a study of blood T cell repertoires in COVID-19. Data came from immunoSEQ multiplex PCR; TCRdb stores just in-frame clones and leaves some out. The table lists approximately 300,000 clones, more than 85% of them singletons. Sequencing used PBMCs or T cells enriched from blood (not recorded which). These TCRs come from a woman in her twenties or thirties who had recovered from COVID-19.

The rearrangement joins TRBV5-8 to TRBJ1-2; perhaps TRBD1 as D (5 bases). The CDR3 covers 12 residues. V lost 3 bases and J 7 bases, leaving 10 bases between the germline ends. From germline, CDR1 is SGHTS and CDR2 YDEGEE. DNA of the CDR3: TGTGCCAGCAGCTGGGGGGTCCCTGGCTACACCTTC. As protein: CASSWGVPGYTF.

The V call is TRBV2, the J call TRBJ2-1, with TRBD2 matching 7 bases. Germline assignment: CDR1 SNHLY and CDR2 FYNNEI. Trimming cost V 4 bases and J 5 bases; bases outside gene matches: 5. CDR3 length: 14 amino acids. CDR3 bases: TGTGCCAGCAGTGGCCGGGACTACCACAATGAGCAGTTCTTC. The encoded protein is CASSGRDYHNEQFF.

The V gene is TRBV4-3, the J gene TRBJ2-2, with 12 nucleotides matching TRBD1. Looked up from germline, CDR1 is LGHNA and CDR2 is YSLEER. The V and J ends lost 4 bases and 6 bases, in that order; junction bases with no gene match: 3. This CDR3 contains 15 residues. The CDR3 DNA reads TGCGCCAGCAGCCGGGACAGGGGGCTACCCGGGGAGCTGTTTTTT. Its translation is CASSRDRGLPGELFF.

This clone was detected a few times. The rearrangement links TRBV5-4 to TRBJ1-1; 7 bases are a match to TRBD1. CDR1 and CDR2 from the germline V gene are SGHNT and YYREEE (reference sequence). V shed 4 bases and J 3 bases; nucleotides not matched to a gene: 3. The CDR3 runs to 13 residues. CDR3 protein: CASSLTGDTEAFF. The CDR3 nucleotides are TGTGCCAGCAGCCTCACAGGGGACACTGAAGCTTTCTTT.

The J gene is TRBJ2-3, the V gene TRBV9; D is unclear. V dropped 3 bases and J dropped 1 base, with 6 bases sitting between them. The CDR3 has 13 amino acids. Germline V gene sequence: CDR1 SGDLS, CDR2 YYNGEE. CDR3 loop: CASSAGGTDTQYF. In DNA form, the CDR3 reads TGTGCCAGCAGCGCCGGAGGCACAGATACGCAGTATTTT.

The chain employs TRBV29-1 and TRBJ2-1; D not certain. The germline V gene encodes CDR1 SQVTM and CDR2 ANQGSEA. CDR3 size: 12 residues. Trimming took 4 bases from V and 7 from J, leaving 11 bases between them. In DNA, the CDR3 is TGCAGCGTTGGGCTGTTAGCTAATGAGCAGTTCTTC. The encoded protein is CSVGLLANEQFF.

The V and J genes are TRBV29-1 and TRBJ2-7, with 15 bases fitting TRBD2. The CDR3 loop spans 14 amino acids. After removal of 7 bases from V and 6 bases from J, the junction contained 7 bases not matched to a gene. The germline V gene encodes CDR1 SQVTM and CDR2 ANQGSEA. For the CDR3, the DNA is TGCAGCGCCTGGACTAGCGGGAGGGCGGGCGAGCAGTACTTC. Residues: CSAWTSGRAGEQYF.

The chain couples TRBV2 to TRBJ1-2; TRBD1 matches at 8 bases. Trimming removed 7 bases from V and 0 bases from J; junction bases left unmatched: 7. Germline V gene data show CDR1 as SNHLY and CDR2 as FYNNEI. The CDR3 has 15 amino acids. CDR3 loop: CASTGQGRTNYGYTF. The DNA for the CDR3 is TGTGCCAGCACTGGACAGGGCCGGACTAACTATGGCTACACCTTC.

The V gene is TRBV28, the J gene TRBJ1-4, with unresolved D. The CDR3 is made up of 16 amino acids. CDR1 MDHEN and CDR2 SYDVKM come from the germline V gene. V was pared by 7 bases and J by 1 base, with 16 bases between. The CDR3 region has the DNA TGTGCCAGCACCCCGGGTGGATTCGTAACTAATGAAAAACTGTTTTTT. It codes for CASTPGGFVTNEKLFF.

CDR3 protein: CASSARVFKPQHF. CDR3 DNA: TGTGCCAGCAGCGCCCGGGTTTTTAAGCCCCAGCATTTT. The V and J genes are TRBV7-2 and TRBJ1-5; D remains ambiguous. The CDR3 has 13 residues. CDR1 and CDR2 from the germline V gene are SGHTA and FQGNSA. Trimming cost V 5 bases and J 8 bases, with 13 bases left between them.

The chain carries TRBV4-1 and TRBJ2-3; D not certain. The V end lost 3 bases, the J end lost 2 bases, and 6 bases lay between the germline ends. Germline CDR1 MGHRA, CDR2 YSYEKL. The CDR3 runs to 13 residues. The CDR3 DNA sequence: TGCGCCAGCAGCCACCAACTCACAGATACGCAGTATTTT. It is translated as CASSHQLTDTQYF.

This clone was recorded only once. The genes are TRBV5-4 and TRBJ2-7, with 8 positions matching TRBD2. The length of the CDR3 is 14 residues. Germline trimming cut 2 bases from V and 3 bases from J; bases unmatched to any gene: 4. The V gene's germline CDR1 is SGHNT and CDR2 YYREEE (reference sequence). The CDR3 nucleotides are TGTGCCAGCAGCTTCGGGGGGGGGCTCTACGAGCAGTACTTC. Protein: CASSFGGGLYEQYF.

The chain couples TRBV5-1 to TRBJ1-2; D not certain. Between the trimmed V and J ends, which lost 2 bases and 4 bases, there was a span of 12 bases. CDR3 length: 14 residues. CDR1 is SGHRS, CDR2 YFSETQ, per germline. The CDR3 here is CASSFSASGYGYTF. The CDR3, as DNA: TGCGCCAGCAGCTTCTCCGCATCGGGCTATGGCTACACCTTC.

The table lists this clone with a few counts. The J gene is TRBJ1-2, the V gene TRBV30; maybe TRBD1 (5 bases). This CDR3 has 12 amino acids. The germline V and J ends were trimmed by 2 bases and 8 bases, with 12 bases remaining between them. Germline loops: CDR1 GTSNPN, CDR2 SVGIG (reference sequence). CDR3 amino acids: CAWSLWGEGYTF. CDR3 DNA sequence: TGTGCCTGGAGTTTGTGGGGCGAGGGCTACACCTTC.

The V and J genes are TRBV28 and TRBJ1-4; D may be TRBD1 (5 bases). The CDR3 runs 15 residues. Trimming took 5 bases from V and 4 from J, leaving 14 bases between them. Germline lookup yields CDR1 MDHEN and CDR2 SYDVKM. The CDR3 DNA sequence: TGTGCCAGCAGTGTAACAGGCGCCGTTAATGAAAAACTGTTTTTT. Translated, it gives CASSVTGAVNEKLFF. Full variable domain (remainder filled in from reference TRBV28 and TRBJ1-4): DVKVTQSSRYLVKRTGEKVFLECVQDMDHENMFWYRQDPGLGLRLIYFSYDVKMKEKGDIPEGYSVSREKKERFSLILESASTNQTSMYLCASSVTGAVNEKLFFGSGTQLSVL.

The J gene is TRBJ2-4, the V gene TRBV5-3; 8 positions match TRBD2. TRBV5-3 is an ORF, with its function uncertain. V was clipped by 2 bases and J by 2 bases; unmatched bases: 15. This CDR3 is 19 amino acids long. The CDR3 nucleotides read TGTGCCAGAAGCTTTATGCGCGGGGGGTACGATTTACCCAAAAACATTCAGTACTTC. Amino acids: CARSFMRGGYDLPKNIQYF.

This chain uses TRBV10-3 with TRBJ2-2; 14 bases map to TRBD2. Germline V gives CDR1 ENHRY, CDR2 SYGVKD. Trimming cost V 3 bases and J 7 bases; bases outside gene matches: 10. The CDR3 has 18 residues. CDR3 region: CAISDPGLAGESGGELFF. DNA of the CDR3: TGTGCCATCAGTGACCCGGGACTAGCGGGAGAGAGTGGCGGGGAGCTGTTTTTT.

The gene calls are TRBV6-5 and TRBJ1-2; TRBD1 agrees at 8 bases. Trimming took 4 bases from V and 4 from J; bases not matched to a gene: 5. The CDR3 is 14 residues long. Germline lookup yields CDR1 MNHEY and CDR2 SVGAGI. In nucleotides, the CDR3 is TGTGCCAGCAGTTTCGCAGGGGGCGGCTATGGCTACACCTTC. Protein: CASSFAGGGYGYTF.

The chain combines TRBV19 with TRBJ1-1; 9 nucleotides match TRBD1. There are 13 residues in the CDR3. Germline V gene lookup returns CDR1 LNHDA and CDR2 SQIVND (reference sequence). V lost 6 bases to trimming and J lost 7 bases; unmatched junction nucleotides: 6. In DNA form, the CDR3 reads TGTGCCAGTAGGCGACAGGGGGTAAATGAAGCTTTCTTT. Protein: CASRRQGVNEAFF. Full variable domain (rest looked up from reference TRBV19 and TRBJ1-1): DGGITQSPKYLFRKEGQNVTLSCEQNLNHDAMYWYRQDPGQGLRLIYYSQIVNDFQKGDIAEGYSVSREKKESFPLTVTSAQKNPTAFYLCASRRQGVNEAFFGQGTRLTVV.

The rearrangement links TRBV28 to TRBJ2-3; 8 bases are shared with TRBD1. The CDR3 loop spans 16 amino acids. Per the germline V gene, CDR1 is MDHEN and CDR2 is SYDVKM. The V and J ends lost 5 bases and 2 bases, in that order; junction bases with no gene match: 9. CDR3 coding DNA: TGTGCCAGCAGTCCCAGGGGGCTCTCGCACACAGATACGCAGTATTTT. Translated: CASSPRGLSHTDTQYF.

The genes are TRBV30 and TRBJ1-3; the D is unclear. Germline lookup yields CDR1 GTSNPN and CDR2 SVGIG (reference sequence). V lost 4 bases to trimming and J lost 0 bases, with 7 bases between them. The CDR3 loop spans 13 amino acids. Here the CDR3 DNA reads TGTGCCTGGAATCAGTACTCTGGAAACACCATATATTTT. The encoded protein is CAWNQYSGNTIYF.

J is TRBJ2-5 and V is TRBV7-3; 8 positions agree with TRBD2. There are 14 residues in the CDR3. Germline CDR1 reads SGHTA; CDR2 reads FQGTGA. The V gene end was trimmed by 5 bases and the J gene end by 7 bases; junction bases not matched to a gene: 9. The chain's CDR3 is CASSPVAGGGTQYF. CDR3 nucleotide sequence: TGTGCCAGCAGCCCCGTGGCGGGAGGAGGGACCCAGTACTTC. The full variable domain, in which reference TRBV7-3 and TRBJ2-5 provide the parts outside the CDR3, is GAGVSQTPSNKVTEKGKYVELRCDPISGHTALYWYRQSLGQGPEFLIYFQGTGAADDSGLPNDRFFAVRPEGSVSTLKIQRTERGDSAVYLCASSPVAGGGTQYFGPGTRLLVL.

V gene TRBV5-1 combines with J gene TRBJ2-5; the match to TRBD2 covers 7 bases. The V segment lost 0 bases and the J segment 5 bases; nucleotides outside the gene matches: 7. The CDR3 extends over 15 amino acids. Germline V gene lookup returns CDR1 SGHRS and CDR2 YFSETQ. Here the CDR3 DNA reads TGCGCCAGCAGCTTGGCTTTAGGGACTATGGAGACCCAGTACTTC. Its protein is CASSLALGTMETQYF. Variable domain in full (rest from reference TRBV5-1 and TRBJ2-5): KAGVTQTPRYLIKTRGQQVTLSCSPISGHRSVSWYQQTPGQGLQFLFEYFSETQRNKGNFPGRFSGRQFSNSRSEMNVSTLELGDSALYLCASSLALGTMETQYFGPGTRLLVL.

This chain uses TRBV7-9 with TRBJ1-2, with D unclear. The CDR3 length is 13 residues. CDR1 SEHNR and CDR2 FQNEAQ come from the germline V gene (reference sequence). The V and J ends lost 5 bases and 4 bases respectively, with 11 bases between them. As DNA, the CDR3 is TGTGCCAGCAGCCCTAGCTACCTCTATGGCTACACCTTC. This encodes CASSPSYLYGYTF.

The rearrangement joins TRBV11-3 to TRBJ2-3; 10 positions agree with TRBD2. The V gene end was trimmed by 3 bases and the J gene end by 1 base; junction bases not matched to a gene: 4. The CDR3 spans 16 residues. In germline, CDR1 is SGHNT, CDR2 YENEEA. The CDR3 region is CASSFYGLAGTDTQYF. For the CDR3, the DNA is TGTGCCAGCAGCTTCTACGGACTAGCGGGCACAGATACGCAGTATTTT.

This clone showed up just a few times. The V and J genes are TRBV4-3 and TRBJ1-1; D remains ambiguous. V lost 8 bases and J lost 0, with 10 bases in between. Germline loops: CDR1 LGHNA, CDR2 YSLEER. The length of the CDR3 is 13 residues. In DNA form, the CDR3 reads TGCGCCAGCGGACGAGGGTTGAACACTGAAGCTTTCTTT. Translated: CASGRGLNTEAFF.

The chain uses TRBV4-3 and TRBJ2-3; possibly TRBD1 for D (5 bases). Trimming removed 0 bases at V and 6 bases at J, with 10 bases between. The CDR3 is 14 amino acids. Per the germline V gene, CDR1 is LGHNA and CDR2 is YSLEER. CDR3 in amino acids: CASSQEDTEDTQYF. The CDR3 nucleotides read TGCGCCAGCAGCCAAGAGGACACAGAGGATACGCAGTATTTT.

This chain links TRBV7-9 with TRBJ2-1, with 12 positions matching TRBD1. The CDR3 is 15 amino acids. J gave up 4 bases and V 5 bases, and 3 bases lay outside the gene matches. Germline CDR1 is SEHNR and CDR2 is FQNEAQ (reference sequence). CDR3 coding DNA: TGTGCCAGCAGCCAGGGACAGGGGGCTTACAATGAGCAGTTCTTC. Translating gives CASSQGQGAYNEQFF.

The V call is TRBV9, the J call TRBJ2-5; D may be TRBD1 (6 bases). The V gene lost 0 bases and the J gene lost 5 bases, with 11 bases spanning the gap. Germline V gene lookup returns CDR1 SGDLS and CDR2 YYNGEE. This CDR3 is 14 amino acids long. The CDR3 region is CASSVDPGAETQYF. CDR3 nucleotides: TGTGCCAGCAGCGTAGATCCAGGGGCTGAGACCCAGTACTTC.

The chain combines TRBV6-5 with TRBJ1-2; unclear D gene. The germline V gene has CDR1 MNHEY and CDR2 SVGAGI. This CDR3 spans 12 amino acids. V was pared by 7 bases and J by 4 bases, with 10 bases between. The DNA for the CDR3 is TGTGCCAGCACCCCCGACACCTATGGCTACACCTTC. Its translation: CASTPDTYGYTF.